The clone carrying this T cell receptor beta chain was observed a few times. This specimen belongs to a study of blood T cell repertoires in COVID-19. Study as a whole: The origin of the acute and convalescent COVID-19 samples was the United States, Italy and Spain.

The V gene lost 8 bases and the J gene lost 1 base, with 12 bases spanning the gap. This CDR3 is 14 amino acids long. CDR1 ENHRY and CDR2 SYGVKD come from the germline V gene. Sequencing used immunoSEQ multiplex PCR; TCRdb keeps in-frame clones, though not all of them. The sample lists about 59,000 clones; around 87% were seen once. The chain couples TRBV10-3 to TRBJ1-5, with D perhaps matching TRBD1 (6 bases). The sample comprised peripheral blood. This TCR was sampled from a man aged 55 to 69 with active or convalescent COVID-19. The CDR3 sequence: CAIAQGASNQPQHF. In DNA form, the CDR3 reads TGTGCCATCGCACAGGGTGCGAGCAATCAGCCCCAGCATTTT.